These 21 T cell receptor beta chains originate from one sample sequenced in a study of vaccination effects on CD4 cells after COVID-19 (dated by TCRdb to 2022 to 2024). Library preparation employed the immunoSEQ multiplex PCR assay. TCRdb provides this immuneACCESS table in a form limited to in-frame rearrangements. Some clones are lacking; in checked studies, under half of them reflect an unresolved V gene, and why the rest are absent is not known. This sample has around 26,000 clones in its table, and roughly 74% of those were observed once. In total, the top ten clones hold 16% of the sample. No antigens are known for them. In the ViraFEST assay, PBMC were stimulated with viral peptide pools, and antigen-specific CD4+ T cell clonotypes were then identified by expansion using TCR sequencing. After 10 days of culture, CD4+ T cells were isolated with the EasySep CD4+ T cell isolation kit. PCR-confirmed SARS-CoV-2 infection had occurred in convalescent patients between March and December 2020, before the Alpha, Beta and Delta variants emerged in the United States.

This specimen was CD4+ T cells from PBMCs cultured with HCoV-NL63 spike peptides, taken before COVID-19 vaccination. The cell subset or site label, as the study defines it: HCoV-NL63 spike overlapping peptide pool stimulation. These TCRs come from a human donor who had a prior SARS-CoV-2 infection.

The chain combines TRBV10-3 with TRBJ2-7, with 8 bases lining up with TRBD1. The CDR3 sequence is 14 residues long. The V gene end was trimmed by 4 bases and the J gene end by 2 bases; junction bases not matched to a gene: 4. The germline CDR1 and CDR2 sequences are ENHRY and SYGVKD. The CDR3 loop is CAISADRVTYEQYF. The CDR3 DNA reads as TGTGCCATCAGTGCGGACAGGGTAACCTACGAGCAGTACTTC.

This rearrangement joins TRBV7-8 to TRBJ1-3; 8 bases line up with TRBD1. The CDR3 consists of 17 residues. Germline lookup yields CDR1 SGHVS and CDR2 FQNEAQ. V shed 1 base and J 3 bases; nucleotides not matched to a gene: 8. The DNA of the CDR3 is TGTGCCAGCAGCTTAGACCCTCGGGGGACAGGTGGAAACACCATATATTTT. This translates into CASSLDPRGTGGNTIYF. The entire variable domain, with the rest obtained from reference TRBV7-8 and TRBJ1-3, is as follows: GAGVSQSPRYKVAKRGQDVALRCDPISGHVSLFWYQQALGQGPEFLTYFQNEAQLDKSGLPSDRFFAERPEGSVSTLKIQRTQQEDSAVYLCASSLDPRGTGGNTIYFGEGSWLTVV.

This clone was seen more than once but under ten times. V gene TRBV2 combines with J gene TRBJ1-4; perhaps TRBD1 as D (5 bases). The CDR3 is 15 residues long. The V gene's germline CDR1 is SNHLY and CDR2 FYNNEI. The V gene lost 2 bases and the J gene lost 4 bases, with 11 bases spanning the gap. The CDR3 region is CASSEMRGDNEKLFF. The CDR3 DNA sequence: TGTGCCAGCAGTGAAATGCGGGGGGATAATGAAAAACTGTTTTTT.

The chain combines TRBV27 with TRBJ1-4; TRBD1 is a possible D gene (5 bases). Germline assignment: CDR1 MNHEY and CDR2 SMNVEV (reference sequence). V lost 2 bases to trimming and J lost 0 bases, with 7 bases between them. The CDR3 is 15 amino acids. CDR3 DNA: TGTGCCAGCAGTTTAGGACAAGCAACTAATGAAAAACTGTTTTTT. Translated, it gives CASSLGQATNEKLFF. Using reference TRBV27 and TRBJ1-4 for the parts outside the CDR3, the full variable domain is EAQVTQNPRYLITVTGKKLTVTCSQNMNHEYMSWYRQDPGLGLRQIYYSMNVEVTDKGDVPEGYKVSRKEKRNFPLILESPSPNQTSLYFCASSLGQATNEKLFFGSGTQLSVL.

The sample holds a few counts of this clone. The CDR3 loop reads CASRSTFSETQYF. The CDR3 DNA is TGTGCCAGCAGGTCGACGTTTTCTGAGACCCAGTACTTC. The rearrangement links TRBV11-3 to TRBJ2-5; D is unresolved. V lost 6 bases and J lost 5, with 13 bases in between. The germline gives CDR1 SGHNT, CDR2 YENEEA. This CDR3 comprises 13 residues.

This clone was observed a handful of times. The chain has TRBV7-3 and TRBJ2-1; D is perhaps TRBD1 or TRBD2 (5 bases each). The CDR3 contains 15 residues. V was cut by 3 bases and J by 5 bases, with 14 bases left in between. CDR1 SGHTA and CDR2 FQGTGA come from the germline V gene. The chain's CDR3 is CASSLGVGAHNEQFF. In DNA form, the CDR3 reads TGTGCCAGCAGCTTGGGGGTAGGGGCCCACAATGAGCAGTTCTTC.

This chain links TRBV3-1 (or the pseudogene TRBV3-2) with TRBJ2-1, with D maybe TRBD2 (7 bases). The V gene's germline CDR1 is LGHDT and CDR2 YNNKEL (reference sequence). The CDR3 is 15 residues long. Trimming removed 11 bases at V and 3 bases at J, with 20 bases between. CDR3 amino acids: CAARRGDNLYNEQFF. For the CDR3, the DNA is TGTGCCGCACGCCGGGGGGACAACCTCTACAATGAGCAGTTCTTC.

This rearrangement joins TRBV5-1 to TRBJ2-5; 9 bases are a match to TRBD1. The trim removed 4 bases at V and 5 bases at J, leaving 12 bases unmatched. The CDR3 consists of 16 residues. Germline values: CDR1 SGHRS, CDR2 YFSETQ. Here the CDR3 DNA reads TGCGCCAGCAGCGGACCGGGACAGGGTAACAAGGAGACCCAGTACTTC. This encodes CASSGPGQGNKETQYF.

This chain links TRBV18 with TRBJ1-6, with unresolved D. Trimming stripped 1 base from V and 6 bases from J, with 10 bases between. The germline V gene has CDR1 KGHSH and CDR2 LQKENI. This CDR3 region has 15 residues. The CDR3 DNA reads TGTGCCAGCTCACCACTTTCAGCAGTTAATTCACCCCTCCACTTT. Residues: CASSPLSAVNSPLHF.

This clone was seen a handful of times. The rearrangement joins TRBV6-1 to TRBJ1-6; D gene ambiguous. The CDR3 loop spans 13 amino acids. The V end was cut by 2 bases, the J end by 7 bases, with 6 bases between. Germline assignment: CDR1 MNHNS and CDR2 SASEGT. The CDR3 sequence: CASSETNNSPLHF. The CDR3, as DNA: TGTGCCAGCAGTGAAACCAACAATTCACCCCTCCACTTT.

CDR3 DNA sequence: TGCGCCAGCAGCGTAATGGGACAGGGGAACACTGAAGCTTTCTTT. It translates to CASSVMGQGNTEAFF. The V gene is TRBV5-1, the J gene TRBJ1-1; TRBD1 matches 9 bases. The ends lost 4 bases at V and 1 base at J; junction bases unmatched: 5. The CDR3 is made up of 15 amino acids. Germline-derived CDR1 and CDR2 are SGHRS and YFSETQ.

This chain uses TRBV19 with TRBJ2-7, with a possible D match to TRBD1 (6 bases). Trimming left V 6 bases short and J 5 bases short, with 14 bases between. Germline CDR1 and CDR2: LNHDA and SQIVND (reference sequence). The CDR3 is 13 residues long. This CDR3 is CASRHRARHEQYF. The CDR3 nucleotides read TGTGCCAGTAGACACAGGGCTCGCCACGAGCAGTACTTC.

V is TRBV7-3 and J is TRBJ2-5; no firm D call. CDR1 and CDR2 (germline): SGHTA, FQGTGA. V was trimmed by 2 bases and J by 0 bases, leaving 4 bases between them. CDR3 size: 13 residues. The CDR3 reads CASSLHDQETQYF. Here the CDR3 DNA reads TGTGCCAGCAGCTTACACGACCAAGAGACCCAGTACTTC.

The chain uses TRBV21-1 and TRBJ2-7; the table gives TRBD2 as D, unverified against the DNA. TRBV21-1 is an annotated pseudogene. CDR3 size: 13 residues. CDR3 sequence reads: CASSKAGVGEQYF. CDR3 DNA sequence: TGTGCCAGCAGCAAGGCCGGAGTCGGAGAGCAGTACTTC.

The CDR3 nucleotides read TGTGCCACCAGTGATCCATCAGGGAATCACAATGAGCAGTTCTTC. This translates into CATSDPSGNHNEQFF. The chain carries TRBV24-1 and TRBJ2-1; maybe TRBD1 (5 bases). The CDR3 spans 15 residues. Germline assignment: CDR1 KGHDR and CDR2 SFDVKD. The V and J ends lost 3 bases and 5 bases respectively, with 13 bases between them.

V and J are TRBV2 and TRBJ2-2, with 8 positions matching TRBD2. This CDR3 has 15 amino acids. Trimming cost V 6 bases and J 5 bases; bases outside gene matches: 8. Germline CDR1 is SNHLY and CDR2 is FYNNEI. CDR3 sequence: CASRLAAIGTGELFF. The CDR3 coding sequence is TGTGCCAGCAGACTAGCGGCCATTGGGACCGGGGAGCTGTTTTTT. Variable domain in full (rest from reference TRBV2 and TRBJ2-2): EPEVTQTPSHQVTQMGQEVILRCVPISNHLYFYWYRQILGQKVEFLVSFYNNEISEKSEIFDDQFSVERPDGSNFTLKIRSTKLEDSAMYFCASRLAAIGTGELFFGEGSRLTVL.

This sequence joins TRBV9 and TRBJ2-2, with no clear D. The length of the CDR3 is 16 residues. V shed 1 base and J shed 3 bases, with 13 bases lying between them. Germline CDR1 SGDLS, CDR2 YYNGEE. The CDR3 bases are TGTGCCAGCAGCGTATACGTACTACGGGACACCGGGGAGCTGTTTTTT. Translated: CASSVYVLRDTGELFF.

The chain uses TRBV30 and TRBJ1-6; 7 bases match TRBD1. V lost 2 bases and J lost 6; bases outside the gene matches: 4. Germline CDR1 and CDR2: GTSNPN and SVGIG (reference sequence). The CDR3 spans 14 residues. CDR3 DNA: TGTGCCTGGAGTCCACAGGGGACTAATTCACCCCTCCACTTT. It codes for CAWSPQGTNSPLHF.

This rearrangement joins TRBV20-1 to TRBJ1-1; no firm D call. Per germline, CDR1 DFQATT and CDR2 SNEGSKA (reference sequence). Trimming left V 6 bases short and J 0 bases short, with 5 bases between. This CDR3 spans 11 amino acids. CDR3 coding DNA: TGCAGTGCCCCCTTGAACACTGAAGCTTTCTTT. It is translated as CSAPLNTEAFF.

The chain links TRBV5-4 to TRBJ1-6; D possibly corresponds to TRBD1 (5 bases). The CDR3 spans 16 residues. V was clipped by 3 bases and J by 4 bases, with 14 bases between them. Germline CDR1 reads SGHNT; CDR2 reads YYREEE (reference sequence). The CDR3 region is CASSSAPREYNSPLHF. The CDR3, as DNA: TGTGCCAGCAGCTCAGCACCCAGGGAGTATAATTCACCCCTCCACTTT.

The rearrangement links TRBV7-9 to TRBJ1-1; 9 bases are shared with TRBD1. Trimming removed 5 bases from V and 4 bases from J; junction bases left unmatched: 8. Germline V gene lookup returns CDR1 SEHNR and CDR2 FQNEAQ (reference sequence). The CDR3 is made up of 15 amino acids. CDR3 DNA sequence: TGTGCCAGCAGCCCAGGACAGGGGATGTTCACTGAAGCTTTCTTT. Translating it yields CASSPGQGMFTEAFF.